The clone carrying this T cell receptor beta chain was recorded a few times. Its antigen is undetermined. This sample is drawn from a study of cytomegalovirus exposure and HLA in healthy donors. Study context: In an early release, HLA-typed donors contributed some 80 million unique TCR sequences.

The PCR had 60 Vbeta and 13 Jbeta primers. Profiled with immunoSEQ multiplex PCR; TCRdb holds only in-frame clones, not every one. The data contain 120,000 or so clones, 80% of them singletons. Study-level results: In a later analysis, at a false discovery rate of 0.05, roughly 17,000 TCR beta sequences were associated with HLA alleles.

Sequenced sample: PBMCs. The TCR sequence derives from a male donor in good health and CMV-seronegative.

Written as DNA, the CDR3 is TGTGCCAGTAGTGACACTAGCTTCACAGATACGCAGTATTTT. Protein sequence: CASSDTSFTDTQYF. This chain connects TRBV19 to TRBJ2-3, with D possibly matching TRBD2 (6 bases). The germline CDR1 and CDR2 sequences are LNHDA and SQIVND (reference sequence). The CDR3 contains 14 residues. V lost 5 bases, J lost 2 bases, and 11 bases lay in between.